These 5 T cell receptor beta chains originate from one sample sequenced in a study of beta chain features in type 1 diabetes. Investigators reverse transcribed all isolated RNA, so they sequenced expressed TCRB transcripts. Sequencing was performed with immunoSEQ multiplex PCR; in TCRdb, only in-frame clones are kept and a portion is missing. The sample yields around 140,000 clones, 8.5% to 12% seen once. Input material: naive CD4+ T cells from blood. These receptors originate from a man aged 18 to 35 in good health.

This clone was observed a handful of times. This chain uses TRBV28 with TRBJ1-2, with 7 bases lining up with TRBD1. The CDR3 is 14 amino acids. V was pared by 5 bases and J by 4 bases, with 7 bases of the junction left unmatched. The germline V gene has CDR1 MDHEN and CDR2 SYDVKM. The CDR3 here is CASSPGQAPYGYTF. The CDR3 bases are TGTGCCAGCAGTCCAGGACAGGCGCCCTATGGCTACACCTTC.

This clone was seen more than once but under ten times. The rearrangement joins TRBV2 to TRBJ2-5; maybe TRBD2 (6 bases). Per the germline V gene, CDR1 is SNHLY and CDR2 is FYNNEI. The CDR3 spans 15 residues. Trimming pared 4 bases from V and 7 bases from J, leaving 19 bases between. CDR3 region: CASSGEAGTWGTQYF. CDR3 nucleotide sequence: TGTGCCAGCAGTGGTGAGGCCGGGACTTGGGGGACCCAGTACTTC.

This clone occurred a few times. The rearrangement uses TRBV6-6 and TRBJ1-1; 8 bases fit TRBD1. The trim removed 2 bases at V and 0 bases at J, leaving 2 bases unmatched. Per the germline V gene, CDR1 is MNHNY and CDR2 is SVGAGI (reference sequence). There are 15 residues in the CDR3. Here the CDR3 reads CASSYGQGVNTEAFF. The CDR3 DNA sequence: TGTGCCAGCAGTTACGGACAGGGTGTGAACACTGAAGCTTTCTTT.

The rearrangement uses TRBV4-3 and TRBJ1-2; D gene uncertain. V dropped 3 bases and J dropped 4 bases, with 9 bases sitting between them. The CDR3 spans 13 residues. Germline CDR1 is LGHNA and CDR2 is YSLEER. In nucleotides, the CDR3 is TGCGCCAGCAGCCATCCCCGCGGCTATGGCTACACCTTC. The encoded protein is CASSHPRGYGYTF.

The genes are TRBV7-9 and TRBJ2-3; perhaps TRBD2 as D (7 bases). The V end lost 2 bases, the J end lost 0 bases, and 18 bases lay between the germline ends. CDR3 length: 18 residues. Germline lookup yields CDR1 SEHNR and CDR2 FQNEAQ (reference sequence). The CDR3 DNA reads TGTGCCAGCAGCTTAAGGCGCCTGGGGGGGGGCAGCACAGATACGCAGTATTTT. Its translation: CASSLRRLGGGSTDTQYF.